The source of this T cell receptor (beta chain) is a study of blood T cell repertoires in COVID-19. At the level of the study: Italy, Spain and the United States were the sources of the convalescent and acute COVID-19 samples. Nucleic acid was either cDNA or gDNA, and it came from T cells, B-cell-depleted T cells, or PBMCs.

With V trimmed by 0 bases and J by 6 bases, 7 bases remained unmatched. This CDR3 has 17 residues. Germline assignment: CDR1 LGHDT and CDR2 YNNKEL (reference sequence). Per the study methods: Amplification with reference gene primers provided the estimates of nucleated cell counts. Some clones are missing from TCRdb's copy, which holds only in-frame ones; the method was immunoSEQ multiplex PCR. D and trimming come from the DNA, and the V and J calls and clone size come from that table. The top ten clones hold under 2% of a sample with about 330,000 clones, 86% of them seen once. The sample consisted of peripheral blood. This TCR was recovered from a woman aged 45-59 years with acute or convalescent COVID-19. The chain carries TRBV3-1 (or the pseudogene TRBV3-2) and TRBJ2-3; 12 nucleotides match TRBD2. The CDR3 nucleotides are TGTGCCAGCAGCCAAGATGAACTAGCGGGAGGAAAGGATACGCAGTATTTT. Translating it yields CASSQDELAGGKDTQYF.